This T cell receptor (beta chain) was found in a study of neoadjuvant anti-PD-1 for oral cavity cancer. Study in general: Non-progressing patients received a fourth nivolumab dose near day 43, then surgery on days 50-56.

This table comes from immunoSEQ multiplex PCR, and its TCRdb copy is limited to in-frame clones, with some not included. The sample consists of under 25,000 clones, 25% to 30% of them appearing once. The V gene lost 6 bases and the J gene lost 0 bases, with 9 bases spanning the gap. CDR1 and CDR2 (germline): SGHRS, YFSETQ. CDR3 length equals 13 residues. The time point here: after neoadjuvant nivolumab, at surgical resection. The sample holds a few counts of this clone. The TCR comes from a person aged 35-79 years with oral cavity squamous cell carcinoma. The source was tumor tissue, collected after nivolumab (anti-PD-1) treatment. V and J are TRBV5-1 and TRBJ1-1; D ambiguous. CDR3 in DNA: TGCGCCAGCACCGGACTGATGAACACTGAAGCTTTCTTT. Its protein product is CASTGLMNTEAFF.